This entry lists 19 T cell receptor beta chains sequenced from one sample in a study of blood T cell repertoires in COVID-19. Libraries were prepared by immunoSEQ multiplex PCR; TCRdb keeps only in-frame clonotypes and omits some of them. The data hold a few hundred thousand clones, with 82% observed a single time. The material sequenced was peripheral blood. All receptors come from a woman between 65 and 79 years old with COVID-19, enrolled during active disease.

The genes are TRBV24-1 and TRBJ2-3, with 7 bases identical to TRBD1. Germline assignment: CDR1 KGHDR and CDR2 SFDVKD. CDR3 size: 19 residues. Trimming at V came to 1 base and at J to 3 bases, leaving 15 bases not matched to a gene. The CDR3 region has the DNA TGTGCCACCAGTGATTTTCTTCGGACAGGTAGCGACCGGACAGATACGCAGTATTTT. Translation: CATSDFLRTGSDRTDTQYF.

In its sample, this clone was seen once. The chain combines TRBV28 with TRBJ2-7, with 10 bases fitting TRBD1. Germline V gene sequence: CDR1 MDHEN, CDR2 SYDVKM. Trimming cost V 5 bases and J 0 bases; bases outside gene matches: 13. The CDR3 is 18 amino acids. As DNA, the CDR3 is TGTGCCAGCAGTAGCCCTATGACAGGGGGCAAAGTCTCCTACGAGCAGTACTTC. The encoded protein is CASSSPMTGGKVSYEQYF.

As to this clone: Other DNA sequences in the same sample also yield this CDR3. In DNA, the CDR3 is TGCGCCAGCAGCCAGGGACAGGGAACAGATACGCAGTATTTT. Its translation: CASSQGQGTDTQYF. The chain is built from TRBV5-1 and TRBJ2-3; TRBD1 matches 9 bases. The V segment lost 4 bases and the J segment 3 bases; nucleotides outside the gene matches: 3. CDR3 size: 14 residues. Germline CDR1 SGHRS, CDR2 YFSETQ.

This clone was recorded only once. The rearrangement joins TRBV5-1 to TRBJ2-1, with 7 bases lining up with TRBD1. V shed 0 bases and J 6 bases; nucleotides not matched to a gene: 6. The V gene's germline CDR1 is SGHRS and CDR2 YFSETQ. The CDR3 length is 15 residues. The DNA of the CDR3 is TGCGCCAGCAGCTTGGAAGGTGACAGGGCCAATGAGCAGTTCTTC. The encoded protein is CASSLEGDRANEQFF.

The J gene is TRBJ2-4, the V gene TRBV7-2; unclear D gene. Germline values: CDR1 SGHTA, CDR2 FQGNSA. V was clipped by 6 bases and J by 5 bases, with 14 bases between them. The CDR3 length is 14 residues. CDR3 loop: CASSSTPGQNIQYF. CDR3 bases: TGTGCCAGCAGTTCGACCCCAGGCCAAAACATTCAGTACTTC.

This chain joins TRBV5-1 and TRBJ2-1; 10 nucleotides line up with TRBD2. Trimming at V came to 4 bases and at J to 5 bases, leaving 6 bases not matched to a gene. The CDR3 has 15 residues. Germline-derived CDR1 and CDR2 are SGHRS and YFSETQ. CDR3 coding DNA: TGCGCCAGCAGCATTATAGCGGGAGGAAACAATGAGCAGTTCTTC. Its protein is CASSIIAGGNNEQFF.

This rearrangement joins TRBV2 to TRBJ2-5; D is ambiguous. The CDR3 is 12 residues long. The V end lost 4 bases, the J end lost 3 bases, and 6 bases lay between the germline ends. Germline V lookup: CDR1 SNHLY, CDR2 FYNNEI. CDR3 in DNA: TGTGCCAGCAGTGCTGCGGAAGAGACCCAGTACTTC. This sequence encodes CASSAAEETQYF.

CDR3 nucleotide sequence: TGCAGCGCCCTGGGAGGGCTTAGCTCCTACAATGAGCAGTTCTTC. Translation gives CSALGGLSSYNEQFF. This chain links TRBV29-1 with TRBJ2-1; 7 nucleotides line up with TRBD2. Germline V gene sequence: CDR1 SQVTM, CDR2 ANQGSEA. V gave up 7 bases and J gave up 0 bases; unmatched junction bases: 9. CDR3 length equals 15 residues.

This clone was counted a single time. The V and J genes are TRBV28 and TRBJ2-1, with 7 bases matching TRBD1. V gave up 6 bases and J gave up 2 bases; unmatched junction bases: 13. The V gene's germline CDR1 is MDHEN and CDR2 SYDVKM. This CDR3 is 17 amino acids long. In DNA form, the CDR3 reads TGTGCCAGCAGCTCCTCGAGGAGGCAGGGGGCCTACAATGAGCAGTTCTTC. Its translation is CASSSSRRQGAYNEQFF.

The rearrangement uses TRBV5-1 and TRBJ1-3; D unclear. The CDR3 is 14 residues long. Germline values: CDR1 SGHRS, CDR2 YFSETQ. Trimming shortened V by 1 base and J by 1 base, and 6 bases separated the two germline ends. This CDR3 reads CASSLSDSGNTIYF. The DNA of the CDR3 is TGCGCCAGCAGCTTGTCAGATTCTGGAAACACCATATATTTT.

The chain uses TRBV6-5 and TRBJ2-1; a possible D gene is TRBD2 (6 bases). In germline, CDR1 is MNHEY, CDR2 SVGAGI. The germline V and J ends were trimmed by 6 bases and 4 bases, with 10 bases remaining between them. The CDR3 sequence is 13 residues long. This CDR3 reads CASSLGLYNEQFF. CDR3 DNA sequence: TGTGCCAGCAGCCTGGGACTTTACAATGAGCAGTTCTTC.

V usage is TRBV6-6 and J usage is TRBJ1-5; D uncertain. Trimming took off 8 bases at V and 4 bases at J, with 12 bases between the two ends. The CDR3 covers 13 residues. The V gene's germline CDR1 is MNHNY and CDR2 SVGAGI (reference sequence). The chain's CDR3 is CASGNGVNQPQHF. The CDR3 DNA reads TGTGCCAGCGGAAACGGGGTTAATCAGCCCCAGCATTTT.

The J gene is TRBJ1-5, the V gene TRBV6-5, with TRBD1 identical over 8 bases. The germline V gene has CDR1 MNHEY and CDR2 SVGAGI. This CDR3 region has 14 residues. Trimming at V came to 10 bases and at J to 2 bases, leaving 7 bases not matched to a gene. The chain's CDR3 is CATRTGMGNQPQHF. CDR3 coding DNA: TGTGCCACCAGGACAGGGATGGGCAATCAGCCCCAGCATTTT.

This chain links TRBV4-2 with TRBJ2-3; D gene unclear. Germline CDR1 LGHNA, CDR2 YNFKEQ. V shed 0 bases and J shed 5 bases, with 6 bases lying between them. The CDR3 loop spans 13 amino acids. CDR3 sequence (DNA): TGTGCCAGCAGCCAAGATCCTAGAGATACGCAGTATTTT. This gives the protein CASSQDPRDTQYF.

This sequence joins TRBV7-9 and TRBJ2-2; unclear D gene. The CDR3 length is 16 residues. Germline CDR1 SEHNR, CDR2 FQNEAQ (reference sequence). V was shortened by 5 bases and J by 2 bases, with 15 bases between the two germline ends. The CDR3 loop reads CASSPSLASNTGELFF. The DNA of the CDR3 is TGTGCCAGCAGCCCCTCCTTAGCCTCCAACACCGGGGAGCTGTTTTTT. Complete variable domain (other parts from reference TRBV7-9 and TRBJ2-2): DTGVSQNPRHKITKRGQNVTFRCDPISEHNRLYWYRQTLGQGPEFLTYFQNEAQLEKSRLLSDRFSAERPKGSFSTLEIQRTEQGDSAMYLCASSPSLASNTGELFFGEGSRLTVL.

Here the CDR3 DNA reads TGCGCCAGCAGCCCAACGGCGGGAGGGCCGGAAGAGACCCAGTACTTC. It encodes CASSPTAGGPEETQYF. The chain recombines TRBV5-1 with TRBJ2-5; the match to TRBD2 covers 9 bases. Germline-derived CDR1 and CDR2 are SGHRS and YFSETQ. The CDR3 has 16 residues. V lost 4 bases, J lost 3 bases, and 10 bases stayed unmatched.

With regard to this clone: The sample carries other DNA sequences with the same CDR3. The gene calls are TRBV27 and TRBJ1-2, with a weak D call TRBD1 (6 bases). Trimming left V 4 bases short and J 4 bases short, with 13 bases between. Per the germline V gene, CDR1 is MNHEY and CDR2 is SMNVEV (reference sequence). This CDR3 spans 14 amino acids. The CDR3 nucleotides read TGTGCCAGCAGTTCGTCCGGGACACTCTATGGCTACACCTTC. Translating it yields CASSSSGTLYGYTF.

In this sample, this clone turned up once. The chain has TRBV29-1 and TRBJ1-2; 8 nucleotides align to TRBD1. The CDR3 is 14 amino acids. CDR1 is SQVTM, CDR2 ANQGSEA, per germline. V was pared by 4 bases and J by 0 bases, with 4 bases of the junction left unmatched. Here the CDR3 DNA reads TGCAGCGTTGGAGACAGGGGTACTAACTATGGCTACACCTTC. Translation gives CSVGDRGTNYGYTF.

The chain recombines TRBV18 with TRBJ1-2, with D unresolved. The germline V gene encodes CDR1 KGHSH and CDR2 LQKENI. V was cut by 2 bases and J by 0 bases, with 10 bases left in between. The CDR3 extends over 15 amino acids. The CDR3 region is CASSPAADSNYGYTF. CDR3 bases: TGTGCCAGCTCACCAGCGGCCGATTCTAACTATGGCTACACCTTC.